These 3 T cell receptor beta chains were all obtained from the same sample, sequenced in a study of blood T cell repertoires in COVID-19. The method was immunoSEQ multiplex PCR; TCRdb's version includes in-frame clones alone and lacks a portion of them. The table records some 490,000 clones, roughly nine tenths of them present only once. Sequenced material: PBMCs or T cells enriched from blood (not recorded which). The origin of the receptors is a woman aged 60 to 75 who had recovered from COVID-19.

Concerning this clone: The same CDR3 arises from other DNA sequences in this sample as well. V usage is TRBV9 and J usage is TRBJ2-3; TRBD2 matches at 14 bases. Looked up from germline, CDR1 is SGDLS and CDR2 is YYNGEE. V shed 0 bases, J shed 3 bases, and the junction held 0 bases outside the gene matches. CDR3 length: 16 amino acids. The CDR3 DNA follows: TGTGCCAGCAGCGTAGGGACTAGCGGGGGGACAGATACGCAGTATTTT. Translation: CASSVGTSGGTDTQYF.

The V call is TRBV18, the J call TRBJ2-3; D is ambiguous. The CDR3 has 14 amino acids. In germline, CDR1 is KGHSH, CDR2 LQKENI. The V end was cut by 3 bases, the J end by 1 base, with 8 bases between. The CDR3 reads CASSPASGTDTQYF. As DNA, the CDR3 is TGTGCCAGCTCACCGGCTAGTGGCACAGATACGCAGTATTTT.

In this sample, this clone turned up once. The chain couples TRBV7-2 to TRBJ1-3; D is unresolved. CDR3 size: 12 residues. Deletions cut 5 bases from V and 2 bases from J, with 4 bases between. Germline-derived CDR1 and CDR2 are SGHTA and FQGNSA. CDR3 residues: CASSLPGNTIYF. The CDR3 region has the DNA TGTGCCAGCAGCCTCCCTGGAAACACCATATATTTT.